This T cell receptor beta chain originates from a study of graft-versus-host responses after intestinal transplantation. The CDR3 consists of 16 residues. Germline CDR1 reads MDHEN; CDR2 reads SYDVKM. Some clones are missing from TCRdb's copy, which holds only in-frame ones; the method was immunoSEQ multiplex PCR. The sample yields 35,000 to 45,000 clones, approximately 93% seen once. The source material was PBMCs, sampled 734 days after intestinal transplantation. The chain couples TRBV28 to TRBJ2-7; tentatively, D is TRBD2 (5 bases). The J call is uncertain, as TRBJ2-5 better fits the DNA end. The sequence was obtained from a human patient who received an intestinal transplant, so some T cells may come from the graft donor. The DNA for the CDR3 is TGTGCCAGCAGTTTAAGAGGGCTAAGAACTGAAGAGACCCAGTACTTC. Amino acid sequence: CASSLRGLRTEETQYF.